Described below is a single T cell receptor beta chain sequence and its context. These data originate in a study of blood T cell repertoires in COVID-19. Study at large: Researchers got acute and convalescent COVID-19 samples from the United States, Italy and Spain. From T cells, B-cell-depleted T cells, or PBMCs came the material, which was cDNA or gDNA.

Method: immunoSEQ multiplex PCR; TCRdb's copy keeps in-frame clones and lacks some. The sample holds about 260,000 clones, roughly 87% seen once. This CDR3 has 14 residues. From germline, CDR1 is LNHDA and CDR2 SQIVND (reference sequence). Trimming removed 5 bases at V and 1 base at J, with 10 bases between. Sequenced: peripheral blood. The TCR comes from a woman between 50 and 59 years old who had recovered from COVID-19. This chain connects TRBV19 to TRBJ2-3; maybe TRBD2 (6 bases). CDR3 DNA sequence: TGTGCCAGTAGTTATGGCGGGGGCACAGATACGCAGTATTTT. Translation: CASSYGGGTDTQYF.